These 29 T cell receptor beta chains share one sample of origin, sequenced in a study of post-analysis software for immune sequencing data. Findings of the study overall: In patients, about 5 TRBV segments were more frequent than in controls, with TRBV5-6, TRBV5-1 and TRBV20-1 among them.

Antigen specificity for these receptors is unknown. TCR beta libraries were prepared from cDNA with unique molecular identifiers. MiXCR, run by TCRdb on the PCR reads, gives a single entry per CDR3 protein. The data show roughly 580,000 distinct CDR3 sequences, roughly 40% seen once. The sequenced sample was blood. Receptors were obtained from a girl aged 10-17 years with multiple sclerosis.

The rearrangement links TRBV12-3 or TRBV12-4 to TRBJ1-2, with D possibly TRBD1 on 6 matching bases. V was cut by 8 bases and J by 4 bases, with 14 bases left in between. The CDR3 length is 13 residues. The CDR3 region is CASGLRGGYGYTF. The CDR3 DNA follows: TGTGCCAGCGGTCTCAGGGGAGGCTATGGCTACACCTTC.

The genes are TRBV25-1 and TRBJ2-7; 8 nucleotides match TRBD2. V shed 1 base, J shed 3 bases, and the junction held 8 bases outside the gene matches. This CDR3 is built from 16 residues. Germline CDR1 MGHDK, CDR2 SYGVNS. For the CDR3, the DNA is TGTGCCAGCAGTGAATCGGGGCTAGCGGGTGTCTACGAGCAGTACTTC. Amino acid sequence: CASSESGLAGVYEQYF.

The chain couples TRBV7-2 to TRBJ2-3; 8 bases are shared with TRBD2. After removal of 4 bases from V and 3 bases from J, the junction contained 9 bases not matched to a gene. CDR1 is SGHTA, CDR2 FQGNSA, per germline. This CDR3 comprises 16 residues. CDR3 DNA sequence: TGTGCCAGCAGCTCACACGGGGGGGCGGGTACAGATACGCAGTATTTT. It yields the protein CASSSHGGAGTDTQYF.

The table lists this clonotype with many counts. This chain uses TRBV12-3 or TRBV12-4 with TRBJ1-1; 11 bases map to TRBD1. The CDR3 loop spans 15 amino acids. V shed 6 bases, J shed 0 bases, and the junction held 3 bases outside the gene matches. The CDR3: CASRGTGGMNTEAFF. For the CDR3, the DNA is TGTGCCAGCAGAGGGACAGGGGGAATGAACACTGAAGCTTTCTTT.

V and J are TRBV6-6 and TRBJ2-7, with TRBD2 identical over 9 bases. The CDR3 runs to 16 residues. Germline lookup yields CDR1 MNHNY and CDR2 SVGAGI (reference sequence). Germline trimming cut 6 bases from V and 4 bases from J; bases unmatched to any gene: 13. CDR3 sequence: CASSSPSAGGKYEQYF. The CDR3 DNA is TGTGCCAGCAGCTCTCCCTCAGCGGGGGGTAAATACGAGCAGTACTTC.

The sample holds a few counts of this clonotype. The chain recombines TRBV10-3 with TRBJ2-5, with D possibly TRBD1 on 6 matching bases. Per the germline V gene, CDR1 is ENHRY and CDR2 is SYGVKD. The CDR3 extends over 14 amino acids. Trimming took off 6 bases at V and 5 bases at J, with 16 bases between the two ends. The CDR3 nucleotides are TGTGCCATCAGGAGGGACACCAACCGGGAGACCCAGTACTTC. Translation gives CAIRRDTNRETQYF.

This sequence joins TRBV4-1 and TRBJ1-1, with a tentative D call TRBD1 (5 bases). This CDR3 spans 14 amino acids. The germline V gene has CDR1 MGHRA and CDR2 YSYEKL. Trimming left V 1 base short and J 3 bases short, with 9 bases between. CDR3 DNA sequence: TGCGCCAGCAGCCAAGTGCCAGGGTACACTGAAGCTTTCTTT. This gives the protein CASSQVPGYTEAFF.

Here the CDR3 DNA reads TGTGCCAGCTCCCGGGGGGCGATCAGCTATGGCTACACCTTC. Encoded protein: CASSRGAISYGYTF. The chain recombines TRBV12-3 or TRBV12-4 with TRBJ1-2; weak D call: TRBD1 (6 bases). The V end was cut by 8 bases, the J end by 4 bases, with 17 bases between. The CDR3 loop spans 14 amino acids.

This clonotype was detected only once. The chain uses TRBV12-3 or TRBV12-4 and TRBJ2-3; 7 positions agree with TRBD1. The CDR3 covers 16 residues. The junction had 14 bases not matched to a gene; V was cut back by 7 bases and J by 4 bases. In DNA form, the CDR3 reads TGTGCCAGCAAGTTACAGGGGTTCGGCGTAGCAGATACGCAGTATTTT. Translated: CASKLQGFGVADTQYF.

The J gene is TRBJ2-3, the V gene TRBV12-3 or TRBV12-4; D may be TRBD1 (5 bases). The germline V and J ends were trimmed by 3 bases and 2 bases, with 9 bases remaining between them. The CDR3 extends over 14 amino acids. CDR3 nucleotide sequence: TGTGCCAGCAGTTTTGACAGATTCACAGATACGCAGTATTTT. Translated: CASSFDRFTDTQYF.

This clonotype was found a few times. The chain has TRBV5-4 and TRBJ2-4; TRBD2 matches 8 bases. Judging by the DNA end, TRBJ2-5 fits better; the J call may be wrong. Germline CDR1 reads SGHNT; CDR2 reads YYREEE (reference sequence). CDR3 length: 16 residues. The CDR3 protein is CASSLAAGVEGETQYF. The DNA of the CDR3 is TGTGCCAGCAGCTTGGCAGCGGGGGTGGAGGGTGAGACCCAGTACTTC.

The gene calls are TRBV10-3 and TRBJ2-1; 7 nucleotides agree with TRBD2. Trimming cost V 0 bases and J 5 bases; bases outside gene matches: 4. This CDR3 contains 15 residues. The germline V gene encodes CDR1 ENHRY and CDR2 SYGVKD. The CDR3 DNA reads TGTGCCATCAGTGAGTCTGCTAGCGGAGACAATGAGCAGTTCTTC. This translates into CAISESASGDNEQFF.

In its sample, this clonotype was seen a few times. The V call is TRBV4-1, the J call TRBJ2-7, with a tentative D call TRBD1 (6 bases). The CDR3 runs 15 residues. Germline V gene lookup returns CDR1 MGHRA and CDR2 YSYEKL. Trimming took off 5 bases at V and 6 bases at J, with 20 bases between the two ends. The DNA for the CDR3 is TGCGCCAGCAGCGTGGCAGCAGGGGCTATAGGCGAGCAGTACTTC. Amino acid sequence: CASSVAAGAIGEQYF.

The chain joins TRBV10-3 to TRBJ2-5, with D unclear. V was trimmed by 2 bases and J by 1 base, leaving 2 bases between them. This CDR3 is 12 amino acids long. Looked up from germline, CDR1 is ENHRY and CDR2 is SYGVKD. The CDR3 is CAISERQETQYF. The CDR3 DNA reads TGTGCCATCAGTGAGCGCCAAGAGACCCAGTACTTC.

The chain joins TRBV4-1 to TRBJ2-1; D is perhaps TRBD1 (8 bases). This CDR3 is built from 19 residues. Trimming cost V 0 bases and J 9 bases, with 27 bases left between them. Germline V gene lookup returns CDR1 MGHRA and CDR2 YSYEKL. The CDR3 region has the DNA TGCGCCAGCAGCCAAGATTGGAGGTCGGCGGGAGCAGGGACAGGTGAGCAGTTCTTC. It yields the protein CASSQDWRSAGAGTGEQFF.

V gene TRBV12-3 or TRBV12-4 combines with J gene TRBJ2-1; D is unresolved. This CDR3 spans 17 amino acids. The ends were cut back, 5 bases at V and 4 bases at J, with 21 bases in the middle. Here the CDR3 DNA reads TGTGCCAGCAGTCCAACCGACGATCCCGCTAATTACAATGAGCAGTTCTTC. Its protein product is CASSPTDDPANYNEQFF.

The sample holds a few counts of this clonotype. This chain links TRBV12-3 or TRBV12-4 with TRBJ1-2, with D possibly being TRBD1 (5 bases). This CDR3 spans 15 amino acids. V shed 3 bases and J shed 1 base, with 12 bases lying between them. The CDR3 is CASSLKQGFNYGYTF. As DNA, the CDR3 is TGTGCCAGCAGTTTGAAGCAGGGTTTTAACTATGGCTACACCTTC.

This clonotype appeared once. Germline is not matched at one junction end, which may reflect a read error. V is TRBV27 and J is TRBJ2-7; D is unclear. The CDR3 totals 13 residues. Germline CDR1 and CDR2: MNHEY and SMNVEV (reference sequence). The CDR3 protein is CTSSVRSSYEQYF. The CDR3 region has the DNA TGTACCAGCAGTGTCCGTAGCTCCTACGAGCAGTACTTC.

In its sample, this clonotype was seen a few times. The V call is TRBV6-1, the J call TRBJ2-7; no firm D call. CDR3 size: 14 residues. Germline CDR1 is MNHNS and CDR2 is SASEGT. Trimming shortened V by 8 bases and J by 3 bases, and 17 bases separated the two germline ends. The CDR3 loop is CASFSKDGNYEQYF. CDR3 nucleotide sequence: TGTGCCAGCTTCTCAAAGGACGGAAACTACGAGCAGTACTTC.

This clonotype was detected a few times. CDR3 protein: CASSEEISGGYEQFF. The CDR3 coding sequence is TGTGCCAGCAGTGAAGAAATTAGCGGGGGATATGAGCAGTTCTTC. This rearrangement joins TRBV6-1 to TRBJ2-1, with 9 positions matching TRBD2. The CDR3 covers 15 residues. Germline CDR1 and CDR2: MNHNS and SASEGT. Trimming at V came to 1 base and at J to 8 bases, leaving 6 bases not matched to a gene.

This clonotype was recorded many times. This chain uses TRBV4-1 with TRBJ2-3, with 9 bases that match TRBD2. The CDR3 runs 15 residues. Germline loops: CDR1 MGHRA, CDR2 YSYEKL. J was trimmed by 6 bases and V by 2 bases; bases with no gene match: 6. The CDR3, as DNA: TGCGCCAGCAGCCAACCGGGACTAGCCACCGATACGCAGTATTTT. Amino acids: CASSQPGLATDTQYF.

The CDR3 sequence is CASSFVGSYNEQFF. The CDR3 bases are TGTGCCAGCAGTTTTGTGGGATCATACAATGAGCAGTTCTTC. The chain uses TRBV12-3 or TRBV12-4 and TRBJ2-1; D not resolved. This CDR3 is built from 14 residues. V was pared by 3 bases and J by 4 bases, with 10 bases between.

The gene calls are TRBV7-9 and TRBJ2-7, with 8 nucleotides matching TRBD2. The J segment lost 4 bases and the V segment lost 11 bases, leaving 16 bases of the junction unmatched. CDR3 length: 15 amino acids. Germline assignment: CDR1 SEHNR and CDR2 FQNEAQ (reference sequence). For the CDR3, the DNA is TGTGCCGACGGCGCAGCGGGAGCGTTTGGGTACGAGCAGTACTTC. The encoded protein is CADGAAGAFGYEQYF.

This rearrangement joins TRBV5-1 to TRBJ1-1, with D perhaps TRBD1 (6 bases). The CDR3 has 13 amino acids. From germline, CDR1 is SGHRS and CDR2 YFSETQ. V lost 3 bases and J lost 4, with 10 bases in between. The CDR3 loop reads CASSSGQPTEAFF. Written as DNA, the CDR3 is TGCGCCAGCAGCTCCGGACAGCCCACTGAAGCTTTCTTT. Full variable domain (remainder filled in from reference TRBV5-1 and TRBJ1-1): KAGVTQTPRYLIKTRGQQVTLSCSPISGHRSVSWYQQTPGQGLQFLFEYFSETQRNKGNFPGRFSGRQFSNSRSEMNVSTLELGDSALYLCASSSGQPTEAFFGQGTRLTVV.

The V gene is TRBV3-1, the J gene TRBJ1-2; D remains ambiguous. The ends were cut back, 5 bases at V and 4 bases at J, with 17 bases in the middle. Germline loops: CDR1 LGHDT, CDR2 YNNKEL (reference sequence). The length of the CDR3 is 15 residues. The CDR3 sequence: CASSKRHRPGYGYTF. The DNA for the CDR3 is TGTGCCAGCAGCAAAAGACACCGCCCTGGCTATGGCTACACCTTC.

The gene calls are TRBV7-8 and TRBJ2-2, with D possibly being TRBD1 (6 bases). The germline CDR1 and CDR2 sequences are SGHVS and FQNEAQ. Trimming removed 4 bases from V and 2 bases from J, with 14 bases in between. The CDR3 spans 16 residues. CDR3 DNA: TGTGCCAGCAGCTCCCGTAGGGGGAGAAACACCGGGGAGCTGTTTTTT. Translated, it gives CASSSRRGRNTGELFF.

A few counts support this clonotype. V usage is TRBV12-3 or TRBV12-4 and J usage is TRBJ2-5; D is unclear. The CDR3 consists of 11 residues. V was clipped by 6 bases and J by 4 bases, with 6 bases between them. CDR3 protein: CASRETETQYF. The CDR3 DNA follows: TGTGCCAGCAGAGAAACAGAGACCCAGTACTTC.

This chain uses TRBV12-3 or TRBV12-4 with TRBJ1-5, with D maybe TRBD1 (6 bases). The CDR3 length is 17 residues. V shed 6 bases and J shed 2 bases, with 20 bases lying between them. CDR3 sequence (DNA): TGTGCCAGCAGCAGTCGGGTCACAGGGATTCGCAATCAGCCCCAGCATTTT. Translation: CASSSRVTGIRNQPQHF.

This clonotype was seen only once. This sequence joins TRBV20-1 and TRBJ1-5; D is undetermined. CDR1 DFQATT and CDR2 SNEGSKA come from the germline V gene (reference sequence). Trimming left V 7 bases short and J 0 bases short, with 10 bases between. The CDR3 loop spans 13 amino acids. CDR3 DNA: TGCAGTGTACTAGAGTATAGCAATCAGCCCCAGCATTTT. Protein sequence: CSVLEYSNQPQHF.